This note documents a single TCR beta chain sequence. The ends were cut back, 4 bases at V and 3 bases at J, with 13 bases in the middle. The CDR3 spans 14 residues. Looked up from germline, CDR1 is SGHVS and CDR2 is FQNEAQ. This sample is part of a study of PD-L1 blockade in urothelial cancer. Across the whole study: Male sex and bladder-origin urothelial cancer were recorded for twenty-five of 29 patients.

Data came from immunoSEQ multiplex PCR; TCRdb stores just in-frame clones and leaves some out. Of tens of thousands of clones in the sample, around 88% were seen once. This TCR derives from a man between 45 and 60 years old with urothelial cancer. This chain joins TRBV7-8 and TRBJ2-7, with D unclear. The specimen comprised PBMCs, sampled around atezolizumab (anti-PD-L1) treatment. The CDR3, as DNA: TGTGCCAGCAGCTACTTACGAGGAAACTACGAGCAGTACTTC. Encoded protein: CASSYLRGNYEQYF.